The 21 T cell receptor beta chains given below trace back to one sample, sequenced in a study of T cell repertoires in cytomegalovirus infection (dated by TCRdb to about 2019). The treatment or condition label corresponds to: in vitro stimulation with specific CMV peptide epitopes to enrich CMV-specific T cells. Sequencing was performed on an Illumina HiSeq 1500. In-frame beta chains were kept once TCRdb had trimmed the public reads at Q25 with fastp and called clones with MiXCR. Under each unique CDR3 protein, matching rows form one entry showing the most common genes and DNA. The sample has 60,000 to 75,000 distinct CDR3 sequences on record, approximately 30% of them singletons. The top ten constitute 59% of the sample. No antigen has been identified for these receptors. The material sequenced was CD8+ T cells from cultured PBMCs, taken from culture after CMV antigen stimulation. The receptors were sampled from a human donor in good health (CMV status not recorded). Some clones in this sample may be carry-over from other donors' samples.

This clonotype showed up just a few times. The chain combines TRBV6-2 or TRBV6-3 with TRBJ2-5, with D perhaps TRBD1 (6 bases). Germline V gene data show CDR1 as MNHEY and CDR2 as SVGEGT. V lost 0 bases, J lost 2 bases, and 19 bases lay in between. This CDR3 contains 18 residues. In nucleotides, the CDR3 is TGTGCCAGCAGTTACTCGATCCGGGACAATACCCATCAAGAGACCCAGTACTTC. Translating gives CASSYSIRDNTHQETQYF.

The rearrangement links TRBV19 to TRBJ2-2; tentative D call: TRBD1 (6 bases). V was shortened by 7 bases and J by 5 bases, with 20 bases between the two germline ends. Germline V gene sequence: CDR1 LNHDA, CDR2 SQIVND (reference sequence). The CDR3 sequence is 16 residues long. CDR3: CASTARGRLRTGELFF. The CDR3 coding sequence is TGTGCCAGTACGGCGAGGGGGAGACTTAGAACCGGGGAGCTGTTTTTT.

The chain recombines TRBV4-1 with TRBJ2-3; D is ambiguous. Trimming stripped 0 bases from V and 6 bases from J, with 13 bases between. Per germline, CDR1 MGHRA and CDR2 YSYEKL. The CDR3 is 15 residues long. CDR3 residues: CASSQEGPILDTQYF. The CDR3 DNA follows: TGCGCCAGCAGCCAAGAGGGTCCTATACTGGATACGCAGTATTTT.

This chain uses TRBV11-2 with TRBJ2-7, with D uncertain. The length of the CDR3 is 16 residues. Germline-derived CDR1 and CDR2 are SGHAT and FQNNGV. The V and J ends lost 0 bases and 2 bases respectively, with 14 bases between them. This CDR3 is CASSLDRKGPTYEQYF. The DNA for the CDR3 is TGTGCCAGCAGCTTAGATCGTAAAGGGCCTACCTACGAGCAGTACTTC.

Ten or more counts support this clonotype. This rearrangement joins TRBV4-3 to TRBJ2-2, with no clear D. V gave up 0 bases and J gave up 1 base, with 15 bases separating them. Germline values: CDR1 LGHNA, CDR2 YSLEER. The CDR3 loop spans 18 amino acids. CDR3 nucleotide sequence: TGCGCCAGCAGCCAAGATTGGAAAGGCTGTGGGAACACCGGGGAGCTGTTTTTT. This translates into CASSQDWKGCGNTGELFF.

The genes are TRBV28 and TRBJ2-6; no firm D call. The length of the CDR3 is 15 residues. Trimming took 2 bases from V and 0 from J, leaving 5 bases between them. CDR1 is MDHEN and CDR2 is SYDVKM in the germline V gene. The DNA for the CDR3 is TGTGCCAGCAGTTTAGACGTCTCTGGGGCCAACGTCCTGACTTTC. Its translation is CASSLDVSGANVLTF.

This clonotype was seen ten or more times. The CDR3 here is CASSLGGQGAIGYTF. The CDR3 nucleotides are TGTGCCAGCAGCTTAGGCGGACAGGGTGCGATCGGCTACACCTTC. This sequence joins TRBV7-2 and TRBJ1-2; 8 nucleotides align to TRBD1. In germline, CDR1 is SGHTA, CDR2 FQGNSA. V gave up 1 base and J gave up 8 bases; unmatched junction bases: 9. The CDR3 sequence is 15 residues long.

This clonotype was recorded a few times. V is TRBV7-6 and J is TRBJ2-1, with D perhaps matching TRBD1 (5 bases). The germline CDR1 and CDR2 sequences are SGHVS and FNYEAQ. The CDR3 runs 17 residues. V lost 5 bases to trimming and J lost 6 bases, with 23 bases between them. Here the CDR3 DNA reads TGTGCCAGCAGCCCAACAACCAGGGCTAGATCGGGCAATGAGCAGTTCTTC. Translation gives CASSPTTRARSGNEQFF.

In this sample, this clonotype turned up a few times. The chain is built from TRBV7-2 and TRBJ1-1; D might be TRBD1 (5 bases). This CDR3 contains 13 residues. Trimming left V 7 bases short and J 4 bases short, with 13 bases between. Germline-derived CDR1 and CDR2 are SGHTA and FQGNSA. CDR3 loop: CASKRLGGTEAFF. The CDR3 DNA is TGTGCCAGCAAACGCTTGGGGGGCACTGAAGCTTTCTTT.

This chain uses TRBV12-5 with TRBJ2-1; 8 nucleotides align to TRBD2. Germline V CDR1 and CDR2: LGHNT, FRNRAP. V gave up 4 bases and J gave up 7 bases; unmatched junction bases: 6. The CDR3 has 14 amino acids. The CDR3 loop is CASGSLSGGNEQFF. CDR3 in DNA: TGTGCTAGTGGTTCCCTTTCGGGGGGGAATGAGCAGTTCTTC.

This clonotype was seen many times. This sequence joins TRBV19 and TRBJ2-3; tentatively, D is TRBD2 (6 bases). Germline loops: CDR1 LNHDA, CDR2 SQIVND (reference sequence). V dropped 7 bases and J dropped 3 bases, with 29 bases sitting between them. The CDR3 spans 19 residues. CDR3 bases: TGTGCCAGTATGGGGGGTTCGGCCCTCCCTCCTCAGAGGACAGATACGCAGTATTTT. It specifies CASMGGSALPPQRTDTQYF.

The rearrangement uses TRBV5-1 and TRBJ1-1; no firm D call. V was shortened by 4 bases and J by 8 bases, with 12 bases between the two germline ends. Germline lookup yields CDR1 SGHRS and CDR2 YFSETQ. The CDR3 has 12 amino acids. CDR3 bases: TGCGCCAGCAGCCCCGGAGTCTCGGAAGCTTTCTTT. As protein: CASSPGVSEAFF.

This clonotype has ten or more counts. For the CDR3, the DNA is TGTGCCAGCAGTTACTCGCCGGGGGCAGGCACCGGGGAGCTGTTTTTT. Its protein is CASSYSPGAGTGELFF. The V call is TRBV6-5, the J call TRBJ2-2; D possibly uses TRBD1 or TRBD2 (6 bases each). In germline, CDR1 is MNHEY, CDR2 SVGAGI. The CDR3 sequence is 16 residues long. V was cut by 0 bases and J by 4 bases, with 12 bases left in between.

V is TRBV6-2 or TRBV6-3 and J is TRBJ2-4; 8 bases match TRBD1. CDR1 MNHEY and CDR2 SVGEGT come from the germline V gene. The CDR3 runs 14 residues. V was pared by 2 bases and J by 12 bases, with 9 bases of the junction left unmatched. DNA for the CDR3: TGTGCCAGCAGTTACGGACAGGGCACCTTGCCTCAGTACTTC. Translation gives CASSYGQGTLPQYF.

The chain has TRBV5-6 and TRBJ1-4; D is perhaps TRBD1 (5 bases). CDR1 is SGHDT and CDR2 is YYEEEE in the germline V gene. The CDR3 spans 14 residues. With 0 bases removed from V and 8 bases from J, the gap between germline ends came to 11 bases. This chain's CDR3 is CASSLDQGGEKLFF. DNA of the CDR3: TGTGCCAGCAGCTTGGATCAGGGAGGAGAAAAACTGTTTTTT.

This chain links TRBV3-1 with TRBJ2-1; no clear D. V lost 1 base and J lost 8, with 12 bases in between. The CDR3 extends over 14 amino acids. Germline V gene data show CDR1 as LGHDT and CDR2 as YNNKEL (reference sequence). The CDR3 DNA reads as TGTGCCAGCAGCCAAGTACCAGGCCAGGATGAGCAGTTCTTC. This codes for CASSQVPGQDEQFF.

The J gene is TRBJ2-5, the V gene TRBV6-5, with 7 bases identical to TRBD2. Per germline, CDR1 MNHEY and CDR2 SVGAGI. With 2 bases clipped from V and 5 bases from J, the junction kept 8 bases outside the gene matches. This CDR3 region has 15 residues. CDR3 amino acids: CASSYGLAARETQYF. DNA for the CDR3: TGTGCCAGCAGTTACGGGCTAGCGGCGAGGGAGACCCAGTACTTC.

The chain employs TRBV28 and TRBJ2-5; tentative D call: TRBD1 (6 bases). The CDR3 consists of 14 residues. The germline V gene has CDR1 MDHEN and CDR2 SYDVKM. Trimming took off 7 bases at V and 1 base at J, with 13 bases between the two ends. The CDR3 loop is CASTAYRVQETQYF. In nucleotides, the CDR3 is TGTGCCAGCACCGCTTACAGGGTCCAAGAGACCCAGTACTTC.

This clonotype was counted at least ten times. The chain employs TRBV7-2 and TRBJ2-1; the D gene is possibly TRBD2 (5 bases). Germline CDR1 is SGHTA and CDR2 is FQGNSA. Deletions cut 1 base from V and 5 bases from J, with 9 bases between. The CDR3 has 14 residues. CDR3 sequence: CASSLERNDNEQFF. CDR3 DNA: TGTGCCAGCAGCTTAGAGCGGAACGACAATGAGCAGTTCTTC.

The chain has TRBV5-4 and TRBJ2-5; TRBD1 aligns across 10 bases. This CDR3 comprises 15 residues. CDR1 and CDR2 (germline): SGHNT, YYREEE (reference sequence). Trimming removed 4 bases from V and 8 bases from J; junction bases left unmatched: 11. Here the CDR3 DNA reads TGTGCCAGCAGCCGAACCGGGACAGGGGCAAGTACCCAGTACTTC. Translating it yields CASSRTGTGASTQYF.

The rearrangement uses TRBV20-1 and TRBJ2-3, with a possible D match to TRBD2 (6 bases). The CDR3 runs to 14 residues. V was pared by 5 bases and J by 0 bases, with 12 bases between. CDR1 DFQATT and CDR2 SNEGSKA come from the germline V gene (reference sequence). CDR3 region: CSAREYASTDTQYF. The CDR3 nucleotides read TGCAGTGCTCGGGAGTACGCCAGCACAGATACGCAGTATTTT.